This TCR beta chain is from a study of cytomegalovirus exposure and HLA in healthy donors. Study-wide results and limits: A previous analysis found most TCR beta V segments productive roughly 90% or roughly 30% of the time.

In its sample, this clone was seen once. What it recognizes is unknown. Donors showed nominal health when sampled, although they likely had unrecorded immune exposures. CDR1 SNHLY and CDR2 FYNNEI come from the germline V gene. V dropped 3 bases and J dropped 4; count of bases not matched to a gene: 3. The CDR3 sequence is 14 residues long. The PCR was carried out with 60 Vbeta primers and 13 Jbeta primers. Here immunoSEQ multiplex PCR was the method, and the copy in TCRdb shows in-frame clones only, minus some. The table has 140,000 to 150,000 clones, 80% to 90% seen once. This receptor was taken from a woman between 35 and 50 years old in good health and CMV-seropositive. The V call is TRBV2, the J call TRBJ2-1, with 7 bases aligning to TRBD2. Sequenced sample: PBMCs. The CDR3 DNA reads as TGTGCCAGCAGTGATGGGCGGGGGTACAATGAGCAGTTCTTC. Protein sequence: CASSDGRGYNEQFF.